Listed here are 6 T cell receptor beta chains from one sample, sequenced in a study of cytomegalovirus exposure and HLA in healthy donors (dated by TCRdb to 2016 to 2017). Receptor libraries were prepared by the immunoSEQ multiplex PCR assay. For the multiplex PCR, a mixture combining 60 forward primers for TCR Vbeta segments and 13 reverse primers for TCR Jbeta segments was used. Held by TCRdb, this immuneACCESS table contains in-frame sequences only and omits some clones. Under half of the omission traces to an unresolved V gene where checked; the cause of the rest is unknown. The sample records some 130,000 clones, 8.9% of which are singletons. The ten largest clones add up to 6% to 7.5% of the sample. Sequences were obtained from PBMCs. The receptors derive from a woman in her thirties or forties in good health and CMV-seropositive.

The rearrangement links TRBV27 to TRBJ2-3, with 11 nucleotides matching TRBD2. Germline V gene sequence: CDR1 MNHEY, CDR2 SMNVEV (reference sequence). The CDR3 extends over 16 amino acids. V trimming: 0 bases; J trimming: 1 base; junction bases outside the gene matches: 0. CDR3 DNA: TGTGCCAGCAGTTTATCGACTAGCGGGGGCACAGATACGCAGTATTTT. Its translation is CASSLSTSGGTDTQYF.

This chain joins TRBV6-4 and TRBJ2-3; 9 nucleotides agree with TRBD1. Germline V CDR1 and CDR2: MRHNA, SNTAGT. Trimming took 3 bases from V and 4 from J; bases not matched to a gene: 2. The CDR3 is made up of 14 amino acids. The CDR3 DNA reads TGTGCCAGCAGTGAAACAGGGGGCGCAGATACGCAGTATTTT. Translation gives CASSETGGADTQYF.

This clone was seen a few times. CDR3 coding DNA: TGTGCCAGCAGCTTAGTCAGTGCAGGGGCCTCCAATGAAAAACTGTTTTTT. This sequence encodes CASSLVSAGASNEKLFF. V usage is TRBV7-8 and J usage is TRBJ1-4; tentatively, D is TRBD1 (6 bases). CDR1 SGHVS and CDR2 FQNEAQ come from the germline V gene. Trimming pared 1 base from V and 5 bases from J, leaving 17 bases between. The CDR3 has 17 amino acids.

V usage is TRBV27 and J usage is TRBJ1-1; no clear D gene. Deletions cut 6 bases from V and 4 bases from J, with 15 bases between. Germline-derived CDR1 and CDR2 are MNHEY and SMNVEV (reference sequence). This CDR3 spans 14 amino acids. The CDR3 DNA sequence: TGTGCCAGCAGCGCGAGAGGTTTGACCACTGAAGCTTTCTTT. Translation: CASSARGLTTEAFF.

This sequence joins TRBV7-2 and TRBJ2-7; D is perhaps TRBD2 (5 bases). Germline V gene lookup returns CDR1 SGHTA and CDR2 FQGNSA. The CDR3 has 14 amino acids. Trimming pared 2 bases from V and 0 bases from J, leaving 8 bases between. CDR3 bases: TGTGCCAGCAGCTTAACTAGAACCTCCTACGAGCAGTACTTC. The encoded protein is CASSLTRTSYEQYF.

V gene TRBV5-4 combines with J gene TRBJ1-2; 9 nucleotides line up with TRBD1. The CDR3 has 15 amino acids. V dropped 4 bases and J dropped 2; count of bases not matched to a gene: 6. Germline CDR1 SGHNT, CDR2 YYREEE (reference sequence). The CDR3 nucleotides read TGTGCCAGCAGCGTGCAGGGACAGGGCAACTATGGCTACACCTTC. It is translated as CASSVQGQGNYGYTF.